This T cell receptor (beta chain) originates from a study of vaccination effects on CD4 cells after COVID-19. This clone was detected only once. The antigen remains undetermined. Assay used: immunoSEQ multiplex PCR; TCRdb lists only in-frame clones, some missing. The sample includes tens of thousands of clones, around 67% of them seen just once. Per the germline V gene, CDR1 is KGHSH and CDR2 is LQKENI. The CDR3 is 17 amino acids. Trimming pared 3 bases from V and 4 bases from J, leaving 19 bases between. Expansion of antigen-specific CD4+ T cells with viral peptide pools was carried out by the ViraFEST assay before sequencing. A 10-day culture period preceded the isolation of CD4+ T cells. The vaccine recipients had no prior SARS-CoV-2 infection, with negative nucleocapsid antibodies. Each well held about 2 million PBMC cultured with roughly 10 ug/ml peptides and approximately 11 IU/ml IL-2. On days 3 and 7, fresh IL-2 medium replaced half the medium.

The chain joins TRBV18 to TRBJ2-1; possibly TRBD1 or TRBD2 for D (6 bases each). The material sequenced was CD4+ T cells from PBMCs cultured with SARS-CoV-2 spike peptides, taken before COVID-19 vaccination. This TCR came from a human donor who received a COVID-19 vaccine. The CDR3 region is CASSPRMGGTLYNEQFF. The CDR3 DNA sequence: TGTGCCAGCTCACCTAGAATGGGCGGGACACTATACAATGAGCAGTTCTTC.